This TCR beta chain was observed in a study of T cell responses to AZD1222 COVID-19 vaccine. Points from the study as a whole: Across the whole spike, CD4 TCRs peaked at regions 160-218 and 743-854.

Germline assignment: CDR1 SGHTA and CDR2 FQGNSA. This CDR3 contains 11 residues. Trimming removed 4 bases at V and 10 bases at J, with 8 bases between. Here immunoSEQ multiplex PCR was the method, and the copy in TCRdb shows in-frame clones only, minus some. The sample contains 180,000 or so clones, about 91% of which appear only once. This clone came up once. Its antigen remains unknown. Second-dose recipients at about 4 or about 12 weeks were treated as one pooled group. The chain is built from TRBV7-2 and TRBJ2-1; D gene ambiguous. The input for sequencing was peripheral blood, taken 28 days after the second AZD1222 dose. The TCR originated in an adult who received the AZD1222 COVID-19 vaccine. The CDR3 protein is CASSSWGEQFF. Written as DNA, the CDR3 is TGTGCCAGCAGCTCGTGGGGAGAGCAGTTCTTC.